The entry that follows covers one T cell receptor (beta chain) sequence. Its antigen remains unidentified. In making TCR cDNA, 5'RACE template switching added a universal primer site and UMIs to it. TCRdb re-derived calls from the 5' RACE reads in MiXCR, one entry per CDR3 protein. The table shows approximately 600,000 distinct CDR3 sequences, with 9% to 15% occurring only once. This entry belongs to a study of T cells after yellow fever vaccination. Study-wide background: SMART-Seq v4 Ultra Low Input prepared the low-cell-number fractions.

Study results and caveats: Weaker, the secondary response peaked sooner, at day 5 versus 15. Bulk-population clonotypes that are abundant could appear as contaminants in FACS-sorted repertoires.

The CDR3 extends over 17 amino acids. Germline V gene lookup returns CDR1 LNHDA and CDR2 SQIVND (reference sequence). Trimming cost V 5 bases and J 0 bases, with 18 bases left between them. The clonotype originates from a man aged 30-40 years who received the YFV17D yellow fever vaccine. The sample in question was PBMCs, obtained on the day of the yellow fever booster vaccination. The chain links TRBV19 to TRBJ2-3, with D hard to call. The CDR3 region has the DNA TGTGCCAGTAGTCTACTACCCGGACGCCAGAGCACAGATACGCAGTATTTT. It encodes CASSLLPGRQSTDTQYF.